Below, 25 T cell receptor beta chains from the same sample are listed, as sequenced in a study of T-cell reconstitution after alpha-beta-depleted transplantation in children (dated by TCRdb to between 2015 and 2016). The treatment or condition tag for this specimen amounts to: allogeneic hematopoietic cell transplantation with graft depleted of TCRalphabeta T cells and CD19 B cells. Libraries were built with PCR. TCRdb shows the sequencer as Illumina HiSeq 2500. TCR libraries were prepared with molecular barcoding, using unique molecular identifiers to normalize TCRbeta repertoire quantification. Using fastp trimming at Q25 and MiXCR clonotype assembly, TCRdb reanalyzed the public sequencing data and kept in-frame beta chains. Rows merge per CDR3 protein into single entries with the most common DNA and genes. The sample table shows around 300,000 distinct CDR3 sequences, and 20% to 30% are seen once. Roughly 9.8% of the sample is taken by the ten largest.

The source material was PBMCs, mostly from graft donor cells, sampled 180 days after TCRalphabeta/CD19-depleted stem cell transplant. These receptors all come from a male patient younger than 18 who had a stem cell transplant for acute lymphoblastic leukemia, so the T cells may come from the graft donor.

This clonotype is a singleton in its sample. The V call is TRBV25-1, the J call TRBJ2-1; D possibly uses TRBD1 or TRBD2 (5 bases each). Trimming took off 2 bases at V and 10 bases at J, with 18 bases between the two ends. From germline, CDR1 is MGHDK and CDR2 SYGVNS. The CDR3 is 15 amino acids. The CDR3 protein is CASSEEGRGIIEQFF. DNA of the CDR3: TGTGCCAGCAGTGAAGAGGGGCGCGGTATTATCGAGCAGTTCTTC.

This clonotype was detected a few times. V usage is TRBV5-1 and J usage is TRBJ2-7; 8 nucleotides match TRBD1. This CDR3 spans 12 amino acids. With V trimmed by 5 bases and J by 3 bases, 1 base remained unmatched. CDR1 SGHRS and CDR2 YFSETQ come from the germline V gene. CDR3 sequence (DNA): TGCGCCAGCAGACAGGGGGTCTACGAGCAGTACTTC. The encoded protein is CASRQGVYEQYF.

The V and J genes are TRBV20-1 and TRBJ2-6; D is possibly TRBD1 (5 bases). CDR3 length equals 16 residues. V dropped 3 bases and J dropped 2 bases, with 14 bases sitting between them. Germline loops: CDR1 DFQATT, CDR2 SNEGSKA (reference sequence). CDR3 DNA sequence: TGCAGTGCTAGTTTGGGGCTTACTACTGGGGCCAACGTCCTGACTTTC. Its translation is CSASLGLTTGANVLTF.

The table lists this clonotype with many counts. V gene TRBV29-1 combines with J gene TRBJ2-4; the D gene could be TRBD1 or TRBD2 (5 bases each). V lost 5 bases and J 9 bases, leaving 17 bases between the germline ends. The CDR3 contains 13 residues. Germline V lookup: CDR1 SQVTM, CDR2 ANQGSEA. The CDR3 sequence: CSVTGAKNGIQYF. As DNA, the CDR3 is TGCAGCGTTACCGGGGCCAAAAACGGCATTCAGTACTTC.

This clonotype appeared a single time. This may arise from a read error, as a much more abundant clone is one base away. The chain links TRBV27 to TRBJ2-7; D gene unclear. In germline, CDR1 is MNHEY, CDR2 SMNVEV (reference sequence). V dropped 7 bases and J dropped 5 bases, with 12 bases sitting between them. The CDR3 loop spans 12 amino acids. CDR3 region: CASNSRIDEQYF. The CDR3 bases are TGTGCCAGCAATTCTAGAATCGACGAGCAGTACTTC.

The chain carries TRBV7-9 and TRBJ1-2, with D uncertain. CDR1 SEHNR and CDR2 FQNEAQ come from the germline V gene (reference sequence). The V end was cut by 0 bases, the J end by 7 bases, with 6 bases between. The CDR3 contains 12 residues. The CDR3, as DNA: TGTGCCAGCAGCTTAGCGTGGAGTGGCTACACCTTC. Amino acids: CASSLAWSGYTF.

The CDR3 DNA sequence: TGCGCCAGCAGCTTGAATATGGGTGGGGAGACCCAGTACTTC. Its protein product is CASSLNMGGETQYF. This chain connects TRBV5-1 to TRBJ2-5, with unresolved D. The CDR3 contains 14 residues. Trimming took off 1 base at V and 5 bases at J, with 12 bases between the two ends. Germline values: CDR1 SGHRS, CDR2 YFSETQ.

The V call is TRBV28, the J call TRBJ2-2; perhaps TRBD1 as D (5 bases). The CDR3 has 15 residues. V was clipped by 3 bases and J by 2 bases, with 10 bases between them. Germline CDR1 and CDR2: MDHEN and SYDVKM. The CDR3: CASSFLGRNTGELFF. The CDR3 DNA reads as TGTGCCAGCAGTTTTTTGGGGCGAAACACCGGGGAGCTGTTTTTT.

V gene TRBV7-9 combines with J gene TRBJ1-4; tentatively, D is TRBD1 (5 bases). Trimming removed 5 bases at V and 7 bases at J, with 14 bases between. CDR1 is SEHNR, CDR2 FQNEAQ, per germline (reference sequence). This CDR3 has 14 residues. The CDR3 DNA reads TGTGCCAGCAGCGCACAAAGGACATTTGAAAAACTGTTTTTT. The encoded protein is CASSAQRTFEKLFF.

This clonotype was observed a few times. CDR3 protein: CAIRRDGGLTDTQYF. In DNA form, the CDR3 reads TGTGCCATCAGAAGGGACGGCGGGTTGACAGATACGCAGTATTTT. The chain carries TRBV10-3 and TRBJ2-3; D assignment may be TRBD1 or TRBD2 (5 bases each). This CDR3 spans 15 amino acids. Germline assignment: CDR1 ENHRY and CDR2 SYGVKD. V lost 6 bases and J lost 3, with 16 bases in between.

The chain recombines TRBV2 with TRBJ2-3, with TRBD1 matching over 8 bases. The ends lost 5 bases at V and 9 bases at J; junction bases unmatched: 22. There are 18 residues in the CDR3. Germline-derived CDR1 and CDR2 are SNHLY and FYNNEI. DNA for the CDR3: TGTGCCAGCAGTAGACAGGGGCTAGGACCCCCTTCAGCGGACACGCAGTATTTT. Residues: CASSRQGLGPPSADTQYF. Using reference TRBV2 and TRBJ2-3 for the parts outside the CDR3, the full variable domain is EPEVTQTPSHQVTQMGQEVILRCVPISNHLYFYWYRQILGQKVEFLVSFYNNEISEKSEIFDDQFSVERPDGSNFTLKIRSTKLEDSAMYFCASSRQGLGPPSADTQYFGPGTRLTVL.

J is TRBJ2-7 and V is TRBV2; D is possibly TRBD2 (6 bases). Germline V CDR1 and CDR2: SNHLY, FYNNEI. Trimming took off 7 bases at V and 2 bases at J, with 15 bases between the two ends. CDR3 length equals 14 residues. CDR3 protein: CASTDISGPYEQYF. DNA of the CDR3: TGTGCCAGCACCGATATTAGCGGACCCTACGAGCAGTACTTC.

This clonotype has only a few counts. V usage is TRBV5-1 and J usage is TRBJ2-7; D possibly corresponds to TRBD1 (6 bases). With 1 base removed from V and 3 bases from J, the gap between germline ends came to 11 bases. In germline, CDR1 is SGHRS, CDR2 YFSETQ. This CDR3 comprises 14 residues. The CDR3 sequence is CASSLNRERYEQYF. For the CDR3, the DNA is TGCGCCAGCAGCTTGAACAGGGAGCGCTACGAGCAGTACTTC.

This clonotype appeared a single time. The chain couples TRBV4-1 to TRBJ1-4; D may be TRBD1 (6 bases). The V gene's germline CDR1 is MGHRA and CDR2 YSYEKL. V dropped 0 bases and J dropped 8 bases, with 16 bases sitting between them. CDR3 length equals 16 residues. The CDR3 loop reads CASSQDGRGGGEKLFF. As DNA, the CDR3 is TGCGCCAGCAGCCAAGATGGAAGAGGGGGTGGAGAAAAACTGTTTTTT.

This chain connects TRBV9 to TRBJ2-3; 13 bases align to TRBD2. V was clipped by 4 bases and J by 3 bases; unmatched bases: 2. This CDR3 region has 15 residues. The V gene's germline CDR1 is SGDLS and CDR2 YYNGEE. The CDR3 DNA follows: TGTGCCAGCAGCCGACTAGCGGGAGGAACAGATACGCAGTATTTT. Translation gives CASSRLAGGTDTQYF.

The chain couples TRBV11-1 to TRBJ2-7, with D unresolved. V lost 6 bases and J 3 bases, leaving 12 bases between the germline ends. The CDR3 has 13 residues. The germline V gene has CDR1 SGHAT and CDR2 FQDESV (reference sequence). The chain's CDR3 is CASSSDGGYEQYF. DNA of the CDR3: TGTGCCAGCAGTTCTGATGGCGGCTACGAGCAGTACTTC. Complete variable domain (other parts from reference TRBV11-1 and TRBJ2-7): EAEVAQSPRYKITEKSQAVAFWCDPISGHATLYWYRQILGQGPELLVQFQDESVVDDSQLPKDRFSAERLKGVDSTLKIQPAELGDSAMYLCASSSDGGYEQYFGPGTRLTVT.

J is TRBJ2-7 and V is TRBV7-9, with TRBD1 matching 9 bases. Germline values: CDR1 SEHNR, CDR2 FQNEAQ (reference sequence). The V gene end was trimmed by 0 bases and the J gene end by 4 bases; junction bases not matched to a gene: 10. The CDR3 consists of 17 residues. CDR3 in amino acids: CASSLAVRDRAFYEQYF. As DNA, the CDR3 is TGTGCCAGCAGCTTAGCGGTCCGGGACAGGGCTTTTTACGAGCAGTACTTC. The full variable domain, rest sourced from reference TRBV7-9 and TRBJ2-7, is DTGVSQNPRHKITKRGQNVTFRCDPISEHNRLYWYRQTLGQGPEFLTYFQNEAQLEKSRLLSDRFSAERPKGSFSTLEIQRTEQGDSAMYLCASSLAVRDRAFYEQYFGPGTRLTVT.

The rearrangement uses TRBV6-1 and TRBJ2-1; 8 bases align to TRBD2. Germline values: CDR1 MNHNS, CDR2 SASEGT. The CDR3 sequence is 15 residues long. Losses at the gene ends were 10 bases for V and 8 bases for J; bases not matched to a gene: 16. The CDR3 DNA is TGTGCCACCAATACCCCAGCGGGAGTTCTGGATGAGCAGTTCTTC. This codes for CATNTPAGVLDEQFF.

The gene calls are TRBV19 and TRBJ1-4; no reliable D call. Germline V gives CDR1 LNHDA, CDR2 SQIVND (reference sequence). The CDR3 has 14 amino acids. The V end was cut by 3 bases, the J end by 0 bases, with 5 bases between. The CDR3 sequence: CASSIQATNEKLFF. In nucleotides, the CDR3 is TGTGCCAGTAGTATCCAGGCAACTAATGAAAAACTGTTTTTT.

The chain is built from TRBV24-1 and TRBJ1-1; TRBD1 matches at 9 bases. Trimming removed 4 bases from V and 3 bases from J; junction bases left unmatched: 11. The germline CDR1 and CDR2 sequences are KGHDR and SFDVKD. This CDR3 is built from 17 residues. Written as DNA, the CDR3 is TGTGCCACCAGTGAAACCGGGACAGGGCCGGGGTACACTGAAGCTTTCTTT. Its protein product is CATSETGTGPGYTEAFF.

The gene calls are TRBV29-1 and TRBJ1-2; possible D gene TRBD1, 5 bases. The CDR3 is made up of 14 amino acids. Trimming shortened V by 3 bases and J by 4 bases, and 15 bases separated the two germline ends. CDR1 SQVTM and CDR2 ANQGSEA come from the germline V gene. This CDR3 reads CSVEYLGGGYGYTF. For the CDR3, the DNA is TGCAGCGTTGAGTATCTGGGGGGTGGCTATGGCTACACCTTC.

This clonotype appeared once. An end of the junction does not agree with germline; a read error may underlie this. The chain links TRBV5-1 to TRBJ2-1, with 11 bases aligning to TRBD2. This CDR3 comprises 15 residues. Germline CDR1 reads SGHRS; CDR2 reads YFSETQ. In DNA form, the CDR3 reads TGCGCCAACAGCTGGGCGGGACTAGCGGAGAATGAGCAGTTCTTC. Protein: CANSWAGLAENEQFF.

Many counts were recorded for this clonotype. CDR3 sequence reads: CASDIQYF. CDR3 coding DNA: TGTGCCAGCGACATTCAGTACTTC. The chain links TRBV6-5 to TRBJ2-4; D is ambiguous. CDR1 and CDR2 from the germline V gene are MNHEY and SVGAGI. The CDR3 has 8 residues. The V end lost 8 bases, the J end lost 8 bases, and 1 base lay between the germline ends.

The chain recombines TRBV2 with TRBJ2-1; 12 bases match TRBD2. Per the germline V gene, CDR1 is SNHLY and CDR2 is FYNNEI. J was trimmed by 0 bases and V by 11 bases; bases with no gene match: 17. The CDR3 consists of 19 residues. CDR3 nucleotides: TGTGCCTTCTGTTCGAAGCGCCTAGCGGGAGGGAACTCCTACAATGAGCAGTTCTTC. It translates to CAFCSKRLAGGNSYNEQFF.

This clonotype was seen a handful of times. The V call is TRBV5-1, the J call TRBJ2-3; 8 bases align to TRBD2. The CDR3 length is 13 residues. With V trimmed by 3 bases and J by 6 bases, 3 bases remained unmatched. Germline lookup yields CDR1 SGHRS and CDR2 YFSETQ. The CDR3 bases are TGCGCCAGCAGCTCAGCGGGAGTCGATACGCAGTATTTT. Amino acid sequence: CASSSAGVDTQYF.